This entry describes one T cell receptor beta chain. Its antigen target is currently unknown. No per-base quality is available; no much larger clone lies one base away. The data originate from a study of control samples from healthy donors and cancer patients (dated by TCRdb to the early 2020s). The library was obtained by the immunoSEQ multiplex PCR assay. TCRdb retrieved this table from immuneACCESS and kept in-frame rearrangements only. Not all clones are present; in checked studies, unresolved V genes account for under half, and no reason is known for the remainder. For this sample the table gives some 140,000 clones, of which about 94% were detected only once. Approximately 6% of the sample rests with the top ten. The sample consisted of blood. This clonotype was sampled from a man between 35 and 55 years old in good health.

The CDR3 protein: CASSVADGTGILEAFF. The DNA sequence follows: TGTGCCAGCAGCGTAGCAGATGGGACAGGGATTCTTGAAGCTTTCTTT. The chain is made from TRBV9 and TRBJ1-1, with TRBD1 identical over 9 junction bases. The germline V gene sets CDR1 to SGDLS and CDR2 to YYNGEE. Trimming accounts for 0 bases at V and 7 bases at J, while the number of junction bases matched to no gene is 10. Including the terminal cysteine and phenylalanine, the CDR3 comprises 16 residues. This entry keeps only the CDR3 DNA: 48 bases, framed from base 1.